The TCR beta chain under discussion was sequenced for a study of OX40 agonist ivuxolimab in advanced cancers. Measured with immunoSEQ multiplex PCR; TCRdb has only the in-frame clones, and not every one. The sample has about 150,000 clones, 94% seen once. The germline CDR1 and CDR2 sequences are MNHEY and SVGAGI. This CDR3 comprises 14 residues. Trimming stripped 2 bases from V and 4 bases from J, with 11 bases between. The specimen comprised CD4+ or CD8+ T cells sorted from blood, sampled in a trial of the OX40 agonist ivuxolimab. The gene calls are TRBV6-5 and TRBJ2-5; maybe TRBD1 (6 bases). The receptor was derived from an adult with an advanced solid tumor such as melanoma, head and neck, liver or kidney cancer. CDR3 in DNA: TGTGCCAGCAGTTACCCAGGGGCGCGAGAGACCCAGTACTTC. It specifies CASSYPGARETQYF.